This T cell receptor beta chain was documented in a study of cytomegalovirus exposure and HLA in healthy donors. Regarding the study as a whole: Reported performance of the classifier showed diagnosis of cytomegalovirus status with high specificity and sensitivity.

PCR used 60 Vbeta primers and 13 Jbeta primers. TCRdb keeps only in-frame clones here, not all; method: immunoSEQ multiplex PCR. The sample records about 110,000 clones, roughly 77% being singletons. This clone has only a few counts. Its antigen is undetermined. This CDR3 spans 14 amino acids. The V and J ends lost 6 bases and 1 base respectively, with 13 bases between them. CDR1 is SQVTM and CDR2 is ANQGSEA in the germline V gene. Donors had nominal health at sampling but likely had unrecorded immune exposures. The chain has TRBV29-1 and TRBJ2-1; possibly TRBD2 for D (5 bases). This TCR derives from a man aged 40-50 years in good health and CMV-seronegative. Sequenced: PBMCs. CDR3 nucleotide sequence: TGCAGCGTCGGGGTATGGGGTTCCTACAATGAGCAGTTCTTC. Protein sequence: CSVGVWGSYNEQFF.